One sample yielded the 11 T cell receptor delta chains listed below, sequenced in a study of Vδ1+ human thymocytes. Sequences come from RNA converted to cDNA by reverse transcription. CDR3 amplicons came from multiplex PCR with pooled V-gene forward and constant-region reverse primers. TCRdb made new clone calls on the multiplex PCR reads using CATT. The sample lists fewer than 30,000 delta-chain clones; 7.4% were seen once. Their recognized antigens are unknown. Study outcomes and limitations: In the thymus, TRG and TRD repertoires looked highly polyclonal with Gaussian CDR3 lengths.

Material: Vdelta1+ gamma-delta thymocytes from the thymus. Subset of the sample: FACS-sorted CD3+ TCRalphabeta- TCRVdelta1+ TCRVdelta2- thymocytes. Every receptor here comes from a girl under three years old who had congenital heart surgery.

The rearrangement uses TRDV1 and TRDJ1; the D is unclear. The CDR3 is 14 residues long. V lost 4 bases and J lost 3, with 12 bases in between. Germline values: CDR1 TSWWSYY, CDR2 QGS. CDR3 amino acids: CALGGPLRPDKLIF. The CDR3 nucleotides read TGTGCTCTTGGGGGACCCCTGAGGCCCGATAAACTCATCTTT.

There is no V gene call, and the J gene is TRDJ1; TRDD3 is the table's D call, not checked against the DNA. This CDR3 spans 20 amino acids. This CDR3 reads CALGEGPTRGGGGYTDKLIF. The CDR3 nucleotides read TGTGCTCTTGGGGAAGGTCCTACGCGAGGGGGGGGTGGGTACACCGATAAACTCATCTTT.

The J gene was reported as TRDJ1; the V gene went uncalled. CDR3 length equals 12 residues. The CDR3 DNA sequence: TGTGCCCAAGATATTCGAGCCGATAAACTCATCTTT. Protein product: CAQDIRADKLIF.

The chain is built from TRDV1 and TRDJ1, with D possibly TRDD3 on 10 matching bases. The V gene lost 4 bases and the J gene lost 0 bases, with 36 bases spanning the gap. This CDR3 has 23 residues. Germline V CDR1 and CDR2: TSWWSYY, QGS. The CDR3 is CALGGRLPTSWLGDRGYTDKLIF. As DNA, the CDR3 is TGTGCTCTTGGGGGGCGCCTTCCTACCTCGTGGCTGGGGGATAGGGGGTACACCGATAAACTCATCTTT.

This clone appeared a few times. At one boundary the junction diverges from the germline segment, which might be a read error. Other DNA variants within this sample encode the same CDR3. V gene TRDV2 combines with J gene TRDJ1; D not resolved. Germline lookup yields CDR1 GEAIGNYY and CDR2 EKD. The CDR3 extends over 15 amino acids. The CDR3 is CACDTDPGYTDKLIF. The CDR3 bases are TGTGCCTGCGACACCGATCCGGGGTACACCGATAAACTCATCTTT.

This clone turned up a few times. V gene TRDV1 combines with J gene TRDJ1; 7 bases are shared with TRDD3. V was pared by 3 bases and J by 0 bases, with 13 bases of the junction left unmatched. Per germline, CDR1 TSWWSYY and CDR2 QGS. CDR3 size: 18 residues. The CDR3 nucleotides are TGTGCTCTTGGGGACCCCGTTGGGTACTGGGGATACACCGATAAACTCATCTTT. The encoded protein is CALGDPVGYWGYTDKLIF.

This sequence joins TRDV1 and TRDJ1, with 8 bases fitting TRDD3. There are 18 residues in the CDR3. Germline V gene sequence: CDR1 TSWWSYY, CDR2 QGS. Germline trimming cut 5 bases from V and 3 bases from J; bases unmatched to any gene: 17. The CDR3 nucleotides are TGTGCTCTTGGGACTAACCCCCTCCTGTACTGGGGGTCCGATAAACTCATCTTT. Its translation is CALGTNPLLYWGSDKLIF.

The called J gene is TRDJ1, whereas the V gene has no call; TRDD3, as called in the table, went unchecked against the DNA. CDR3 length: 22 amino acids. The CDR3 nucleotides are TGTGCTCTTGGGGAATGCCTTCCTCCGTACTGGGGGATAACTGGAAACACCGATAAACTCATCTTT. Translated, it gives CALGECLPPYWGITGNTDKLIF.

The chain employs TRDV1 and TRDJ1; 12 nucleotides line up with TRDD3. Germline values: CDR1 TSWWSYY, CDR2 QGS. The CDR3 loop spans 21 amino acids. Trimming at V came to 5 bases and at J to 2 bases, leaving 21 bases not matched to a gene. In nucleotides, the CDR3 is TGTGCTCTTGGGATGACACCTCGGCCCGTGGGGCTGGGGGATACGACCGATAAACTCATCTTT. Translated, it gives CALGMTPRPVGLGDTTDKLIF.

The gene calls are TRDV1 and TRDJ1; D is uncertain. The CDR3 runs 13 residues. Germline V gene sequence: CDR1 TSWWSYY, CDR2 QGS. The V end lost 1 base, the J end lost 2 bases, and 5 bases lay between the germline ends. The CDR3 is CALGEPPTDKLIF. CDR3 bases: TGTGCTCTTGGGGAACCCCCGACCGATAAACTCATCTTT.

This clone has only a few counts. The V gene is TRDV1, the J gene TRDJ1; unclear D gene. The CDR3 sequence is 15 residues long. Per the germline V gene, CDR1 is TSWWSYY and CDR2 is QGS. V was shortened by 3 bases and J by 0 bases, with 11 bases between the two germline ends. The CDR3 region has the DNA TGTGCTCTTGGGGATGACTTAGGGTACACCGATAAACTCATCTTT. It codes for CALGDDLGYTDKLIF.